These 26 T cell receptor beta chains originate from one sample sequenced in a study of T cells in Graves' hyperthyroidism and ophthalmopathy. What was amplified from RNA transcripts were TCR beta CDR3 regions. HTBI primers drove first-round RT-PCR of the TCR CDR3. From the multiplex PCR reads, TCRdb called clonotypes with MiXCR, one entry per CDR3 protein. The sample shows a few hundred thousand distinct CDR3 sequences, roughly 14% of them seen only once. What was sequenced was blood. These receptors originate from a woman aged 18-29 years with Graves' hyperthyroidism.

This clonotype was counted many times. This chain connects TRBV10-3 to TRBJ2-1, with 11 bases lining up with TRBD2. Germline V gene data show CDR1 as ENHRY and CDR2 as SYGVKD. J lost 5 bases, V lost 0 bases, and 6 bases had no gene match. This CDR3 region has 17 residues. The CDR3 sequence is CAISESGLAAPHNEQFF. DNA for the CDR3: TGTGCCATCAGTGAGTCGGGACTAGCGGCACCGCACAATGAGCAGTTCTTC.

With respect to this clonotype: At one end the junction does not follow the germline gene, possibly because of a read error. The chain combines TRBV7-2 with TRBJ2-7; 8 positions agree with TRBD1. The end of the DNA fits TRBJ2-1 better, so the J call may be wrong. The length of the CDR3 is 15 residues. CDR1 SGHTA and CDR2 FQGNSA come from the germline V gene. In nucleotides, the CDR3 is TGTGCCAGCAGCCTAGCCGGGACAGGCTCCTACGAGCAGTTCTTC. It yields the protein CASSLAGTGSYEQFF.

J is TRBJ1-1 and V is TRBV12-3 or TRBV12-4; a weak D match, TRBD1 (6 bases). The CDR3 runs to 14 residues. V was clipped by 3 bases and J by 1 base, with 9 bases between them. CDR3 protein: CASSLDSRNTEAFF. DNA of the CDR3: TGTGCCAGCAGTTTGGACAGCCGGAACACTGAAGCTTTCTTT.

The chain uses TRBV19 and TRBJ2-7; 8 nucleotides match TRBD1. The V segment lost 6 bases and the J segment 4 bases; nucleotides outside the gene matches: 8. In germline, CDR1 is LNHDA, CDR2 SQIVND (reference sequence). The CDR3 is 14 amino acids. CDR3 bases: TGTGCCAGTAGGCAGGGGGCTTCAAATTACGAGCAGTACTTC. It encodes CASRQGASNYEQYF. The whole variable domain, filled in from reference TRBV19 and TRBJ2-7, reads DGGITQSPKYLFRKEGQNVTLSCEQNLNHDAMYWYRQDPGQGLRLIYYSQIVNDFQKGDIAEGYSVSREKKESFPLTVTSAQKNPTAFYLCASRQGASNYEQYFGPGTRLTVT.

V is TRBV10-2 and J is TRBJ2-3; D not certain. CDR3 length: 13 amino acids. Germline assignment: CDR1 WSHSY and CDR2 SAAADI. The V end lost 6 bases, the J end lost 1 base, and 8 bases lay between the germline ends. CDR3 DNA sequence: TGCGCCAGCAGGGCCGACCGCACAGATACGCAGTATTTT. Translating it yields CASRADRTDTQYF.

In its sample, this clonotype was seen many times. V gene TRBV30 combines with J gene TRBJ2-7, with D possibly matching TRBD1 (5 bases). Deletions cut 5 bases from V and 6 bases from J, with 17 bases between. The CDR3 length is 13 residues. Germline CDR1 is GTSNPN and CDR2 is SVGIG (reference sequence). CDR3 nucleotides: TGTGCCTGGGCCCCAGGGCAGGGCTTCGAGCAGTACTTC. It codes for CAWAPGQGFEQYF.

This clonotype has only a few counts. CDR3 nucleotides: TGTGCCTGGAGTGTCACGGAGGTCTCCACAGATACGCAGTATTTT. This translates into CAWSVTEVSTDTQYF. V usage is TRBV30 and J usage is TRBJ2-3; TRBD2 is a possible D gene (5 bases). Germline V gene lookup returns CDR1 GTSNPN and CDR2 SVGIG (reference sequence). Trimming left V 0 bases short and J 2 bases short, with 12 bases between. The CDR3 sequence is 15 residues long.

This clonotype qualifies as medium-sized. V is TRBV12-3 or TRBV12-4 and J is TRBJ2-7; D ambiguous. The CDR3 spans 13 residues. Trimming left V 6 bases short and J 4 bases short, with 13 bases between. CDR3 protein: CASSRAGSYEQYF. The CDR3, as DNA: TGTGCCAGCAGCCGAGCTGGGTCTTACGAGCAGTACTTC.

This clonotype has ten or more counts. This chain links TRBV6-5 with TRBJ2-7; 10 bases are shared with TRBD1. The V and J ends lost 0 bases and 1 base, in that order; junction bases with no gene match: 3. Germline CDR1 and CDR2: MNHEY and SVGAGI. The CDR3 is made up of 16 amino acids. This CDR3 is CASSYSPGQGSYEQYF. The DNA of the CDR3 is TGTGCCAGCAGTTACTCTCCGGGACAGGGGTCCTACGAGCAGTACTTC.

This clonotype was seen repeatedly, ten times or more. The chain uses TRBV29-1 and TRBJ2-6; D unresolved. The length of the CDR3 is 17 residues. Germline V gene data show CDR1 as SQVTM and CDR2 as ANQGSEA. Trimming pared 4 bases from V and 0 bases from J, leaving 16 bases between. The DNA for the CDR3 is TGCAGCGTTGGTCCCTCCCCCTCCGTCTCTGGGGCCAACGTCCTGACTTTC. It codes for CSVGPSPSVSGANVLTF.

This clonotype was picked up many times. The J gene is TRBJ1-5, the V gene TRBV30, with D unresolved. Germline CDR1 is GTSNPN and CDR2 is SVGIG (reference sequence). The CDR3 length is 12 residues. The V end lost 2 bases, the J end lost 4 bases, and 6 bases lay between the germline ends. This CDR3 reads CAWSQKNQPQHF. The CDR3, as DNA: TGTGCCTGGAGTCAGAAGAATCAGCCCCAGCATTTT.

The chain has TRBV29-1 and TRBJ2-3; TRBD2 might be the D (6 bases). CDR3 length equals 12 residues. V gave up 4 bases and J gave up 6 bases, with 11 bases separating them. Germline V lookup: CDR1 SQVTM, CDR2 ANQGSEA. In DNA, the CDR3 is TGCAGCGTTGGCGGGGTCGGGGATACGCAGTATTTT. It translates to CSVGGVGDTQYF.

Many counts were recorded for this clonotype. The chain combines TRBV12-3 or TRBV12-4 with TRBJ1-4; the D is unclear. Trimming left V 6 bases short and J 0 bases short, with 5 bases between. This CDR3 spans 13 amino acids. The CDR3 bases are TGTGCCAGCAGCATGACAACTAATGAAAAACTGTTTTTT. Translating gives CASSMTTNEKLFF.

At least ten counts were recorded for this clonotype. The chain carries TRBV15 and TRBJ1-5; D may be TRBD1 (5 bases). This CDR3 is 17 amino acids long. V dropped 1 base and J dropped 0 bases, with 13 bases sitting between them. From germline, CDR1 is LNHNV and CDR2 YYDKDF (reference sequence). CDR3 sequence: CATSRGQKRYSNQPQHF. In nucleotides, the CDR3 is TGTGCCACCAGCAGAGGACAGAAAAGATATAGCAATCAGCCCCAGCATTTT.

The chain recombines TRBV4-2 with TRBJ1-1; D ambiguous. The CDR3 sequence is 11 residues long. Germline V gives CDR1 LGHNA, CDR2 YNFKEQ. V was pared by 0 bases and J by 5 bases, with 1 base between. The CDR3 spells CASSQETEAFF. CDR3 DNA: TGTGCCAGCAGCCAAGAGACTGAAGCTTTCTTT.

This clonotype was counted many times. DNA for the CDR3: TGTGCCAGCAGCTTAGTGCGGCTTGGCGGGAGAACCTACGAGCAGTACTTC. Translation: CASSLVRLGGRTYEQYF. The chain couples TRBV7-8 to TRBJ2-7; 7 nucleotides match TRBD2. Germline-derived CDR1 and CDR2 are SGHVS and FQNEAQ. The V segment lost 1 base and the J segment 2 bases; nucleotides outside the gene matches: 11. The CDR3 contains 17 residues. Based on the CDR3 plus reference TRBV7-8 and TRBJ2-7, the full variable domain is GAGVSQSPRYKVAKRGQDVALRCDPISGHVSLFWYQQALGQGPEFLTYFQNEAQLDKSGLPSDRFFAERPEGSVSTLKIQRTQQEDSAVYLCASSLVRLGGRTYEQYFGPGTRLTVT.

The rearrangement links TRBV19 to TRBJ2-5; TRBD2 might be the D (6 bases). The ends were cut back, 6 bases at V and 5 bases at J, with 22 bases in the middle. CDR1 is LNHDA and CDR2 is SQIVND in the germline V gene (reference sequence). This CDR3 spans 16 amino acids. DNA for the CDR3: TGTGCCAGTAGCCAAGGGCCAGTGGGACTGGGGGAGACCCAGTACTTC. Translation gives CASSQGPVGLGETQYF. Full variable domain (missing parts from reference TRBV19 and TRBJ2-5): DGGITQSPKYLFRKEGQNVTLSCEQNLNHDAMYWYRQDPGQGLRLIYYSQIVNDFQKGDIAEGYSVSREKKESFPLTVTSAQKNPTAFYLCASSQGPVGLGETQYFGPGTRLLVL.

This clonotype was seen ten or more times. The chain couples TRBV12-3 or TRBV12-4 to TRBJ2-1; D gene ambiguous. With 2 bases removed from V and 2 bases from J, the gap between germline ends came to 19 bases. This CDR3 has 18 residues. The DNA of the CDR3 is TGTGCCAGCAGTTTACGGGTCTCCTCCGGTAAGGCCTACAATGAGCAGTTCTTC. As protein: CASSLRVSSGKAYNEQFF.

This chain joins TRBV9 and TRBJ2-5, with 8 bases aligning to TRBD2. This CDR3 spans 16 amino acids. The germline V gene has CDR1 SGDLS and CDR2 YYNGEE. The junction had 12 bases not matched to a gene; V was cut back by 1 base and J by 7 bases. The CDR3 DNA reads TGTGCCAGCAGCGTACCCTCGTCCGGGGCGGGGGGGACCCAGTACTTC. This gives the protein CASSVPSSGAGGTQYF.

This clonotype was seen many times. The J gene is TRBJ2-2, the V gene TRBV15; maybe TRBD2 (6 bases). Trimming took off 3 bases at V and 2 bases at J, with 10 bases between the two ends. Germline V gene data show CDR1 as LNHNV and CDR2 as YYDKDF (reference sequence). CDR3 length: 15 amino acids. CDR3 amino acids: CATSSGGFNTGELFF. The CDR3 bases are TGTGCCACCAGCAGCGGGGGTTTTAACACCGGGGAGCTGTTTTTT.

This chain uses TRBV19 with TRBJ2-3; D is uncertain. Trimming stripped 6 bases from V and 1 base from J, with 11 bases between. Germline V CDR1 and CDR2: LNHDA, SQIVND (reference sequence). The CDR3 runs 14 residues. The CDR3 loop reads CASRPGPGTDTQYF. DNA for the CDR3: TGTGCCAGTAGGCCGGGCCCAGGCACAGATACGCAGTATTTT.

This clonotype was recorded many times. The CDR3 here is CASSSPPGPVDTGELFF. Written as DNA, the CDR3 is TGTGCCAGCAGCTCCCCTCCTGGGCCCGTTGACACCGGGGAGCTGTTTTTT. The chain has TRBV3-1 and TRBJ2-2; D unclear. This CDR3 region has 17 residues. Germline CDR1 is LGHDT and CDR2 is YNNKEL (reference sequence). Trimming removed 5 bases from V and 3 bases from J, with 19 bases in between.

This clonotype was observed many times. The chain recombines TRBV6-2 or TRBV6-3 with TRBJ2-7, with 7 positions matching TRBD2. The germline CDR1 and CDR2 sequences are MNHEY and SVGEGT. This CDR3 comprises 15 residues. V trimming: 5 bases; J trimming: 6 bases; junction bases outside the gene matches: 13. For the CDR3, the DNA is TGTGCCAGCAGTCCGTCTAGCGGAGTGGGCCGCGAGCAGTACTTC. As protein: CASSPSSGVGREQYF.

This clonotype came up many times. This chain links TRBV30 with TRBJ2-1; tentative D call: TRBD2 (6 bases). The V end was cut by 0 bases, the J end by 0 bases, with 9 bases between. Germline CDR1 is GTSNPN and CDR2 is SVGIG (reference sequence). CDR3 length: 15 residues. The CDR3 here is CAWSVRGTSYNEQFF. The CDR3 region has the DNA TGTGCCTGGAGTGTACGGGGGACCTCCTACAATGAGCAGTTCTTC.

This clonotype was counted at least ten times. V gene TRBV30 combines with J gene TRBJ1-1, with D hard to call. The germline V gene has CDR1 GTSNPN and CDR2 SVGIG (reference sequence). Trimming left V 5 bases short and J 0 bases short, with 10 bases between. The CDR3 spans 13 residues. The chain's CDR3 is CAWCNDMNTEAFF. In nucleotides, the CDR3 is TGTGCCTGGTGCAATGATATGAACACTGAAGCTTTCTTT.

In this sample, this clonotype turned up a few times. The chain combines TRBV29-1 with TRBJ1-2; no definite D call. V lost 2 bases and J 5 bases, leaving 6 bases between the germline ends. CDR3 length: 11 residues. CDR1 and CDR2 (germline): SQVTM, ANQGSEA. CDR3 region: CSVEMGYGYTF. DNA of the CDR3: TGCAGCGTTGAAATGGGGTATGGCTACACCTTC.